These 6 T cell receptor beta chains originate from one sample sequenced in a study of human T cells and chemical hapten exposure. TCRdb passed the RACE reads through MiXCR, listing each CDR3 protein once. Of approximately 110,000 distinct CDR3 sequences listed, about 11% are singletons. Time point noted: patch test 1, 2 weeks after DPC sensitization. Specified treatment: therapeutic diphenylcyclopropenone sensitization with weekly scalp DPC. The source was whole blood, collected in connection with sensitization to the hapten diphenylcyclopropenone (DPC). These receptors came from a woman aged 40 to 50 with alopecia areata. Some clones in this sample may be carry-over from other donors' samples.

The chain links TRBV20-1 to TRBJ1-5; TRBD1 matches 7 bases. With V trimmed by 3 bases and J by 1 base, 3 bases remained unmatched. The CDR3 has 14 residues. Germline lookup yields CDR1 DFQATT and CDR2 SNEGSKA (reference sequence). In DNA form, the CDR3 reads TGCAGTGCTAGGACAGGGTACAGCAATCAGCCCCAGCATTTT. Encoded protein: CSARTGYSNQPQHF.

The CDR3 nucleotides are TGTGCCAGCCGGAGACAGGGTAATCAGCCCCAGCATTTT. Translated: CASRRQGNQPQHF. The chain carries TRBV12-3 or TRBV12-4 and TRBJ1-5; 7 nucleotides align to TRBD1. CDR3 length: 13 residues. V shed 8 bases and J 4 bases; nucleotides not matched to a gene: 5.

This clonotype has more than one count but fewer than ten. This chain connects TRBV13 to TRBJ1-5, with D unclear. This CDR3 spans 16 amino acids. V was clipped by 2 bases and J by 2 bases, with 13 bases between them. Germline V CDR1 and CDR2: PRHDT, FYEKMQ (reference sequence). In DNA form, the CDR3 reads TGTGCCAGCAGCTTATCAGGAGGTAGAGGCAATCAGCCCCAGCATTTT. Encoded protein: CASSLSGGRGNQPQHF. Full variable domain (remainder filled in from reference TRBV13 and TRBJ1-5): AAGVIQSPRHLIKEKRETATLKCYPIPRHDTVYWYQQGPGQDPQFLISFYEKMQSDKGSIPDRFSAQQFSDYHSELNMSSLELGDSALYFCASSLSGGRGNQPQHFGDGTRLSIL.

This clonotype was observed a few times. The chain is built from TRBV4-3 and TRBJ2-3; 13 bases agree with TRBD2. CDR3 length: 17 residues. Germline CDR1 is LGHNA and CDR2 is YSLEER. V lost 1 base, J lost 6 bases, and 7 bases stayed unmatched. CDR3 amino acids: CASSQAGLAGDPDTQYF. DNA for the CDR3: TGCGCCAGCAGCCAAGCAGGACTAGCGGGGGACCCGGATACGCAGTATTTT.

This clonotype occurred many times. The CDR3 coding sequence is TGCAGCGTTTTCACTAGCGGGATCTACGAGCAGTACTTC. Translating gives CSVFTSGIYEQYF. J is TRBJ2-7 and V is TRBV29-1; 10 nucleotides line up with TRBD2. Looked up from germline, CDR1 is SQVTM and CDR2 is ANQGSEA. The CDR3 has 13 amino acids. V was pared by 5 bases and J by 3 bases, with 4 bases of the junction left unmatched.

This clonotype was seen at least ten times. V gene TRBV9 combines with J gene TRBJ2-1; D is tentatively TRBD1 or TRBD2 (6 bases each). Germline V gene sequence: CDR1 SGDLS, CDR2 YYNGEE. Between the trimmed V and J ends, which lost 4 bases and 1 base, there was a span of 18 bases. This CDR3 contains 17 residues. Here the CDR3 reads CASSPSGGGLSYNEQFF. In DNA form, the CDR3 reads TGTGCCAGCAGCCCCAGTGGTGGGGGGCTTTCCTACAATGAGCAGTTCTTC.